The T cell receptor (beta chain) described here comes from a study of Graves' ophthalmopathy and Graves' hyperthyroidism. Study in general: Peripheral blood was gathered at the point of initial diagnosis, before any treatment started. Points from the study as a whole: Among thyroid clonotypes expanded above 0.001 frequency, most also appeared in blood.

Trimming took off 4 bases at V and 7 bases at J, with 17 bases between the two ends. Germline assignment: CDR1 SGDLS and CDR2 YYNGEE. This CDR3 contains 14 residues. The study excluded patients with other autoimmune diseases, uncontrolled infections, pregnancy or lactation. The PBMCs had their origin in 7.5 to 10 ml of fresh peripheral blood. Amplifying from RNA transcripts, the study obtained TCR beta CDR3 regions. Following a first-round RT-PCR that used HTBI primers, a second-round multiplex PCR was carried out. One entry per CDR3 protein, called by TCRdb with MiXCR from the multiplex PCR reads. The data hold about 380,000 distinct CDR3 sequences, with 15% observed a single time. This clonotype was counted only a few times. Its cognate antigen is unknown.

This sequence originates from a woman aged 18-29 years with stable Graves' hyperthyroidism. V usage is TRBV9 and J usage is TRBJ2-5, with D possibly TRBD1 on 6 matching bases. The source material was peripheral blood. The CDR3 region is CASSPNAGVGTQYF. CDR3 nucleotide sequence: TGTGCCAGCAGCCCGAACGCAGGGGTGGGGACCCAGTACTTC.